Listed below are T cell receptor beta chains from one sample, sequenced in a study of blood T cells in healthy people across ages. MiXCR, run by TCRdb on the 5' RACE reads, gives a single entry per CDR3 protein. The sample lists over a million distinct CDR3 sequences, approximately 60% occurring once. The sample was blood. All receptors come from a man aged 18 to 30 in good health. CDR3s include the opening cysteine and the closing phenylalanine or tryptophan. Fields, in order: V gene, D gene, clone size, J gene, CDR3 protein, CDR3 DNA. The D gene is left open where the match is weak. Not every row has a clone size; where given, it reads once, few, many or a size class.

TRBV18	NA	NA	TRBJ2-7	CASSPLTDYEQYF	TGTGCCAGCTCACCCCTGACGGACTACGAGCAGTACTTC
TRBV20-1	TRBD1	NA	TRBJ1-1	CSAKGQGDTEAFF	TGCAGTGCCAAGGGACAGGGGGACACTGAAGCTTTCTTT
TRBV18	NA	NA	TRBJ2-1	CASSPPVDGEQFF	TGTGCCAGCTCACCACCGGTGGACGGTGAGCAGTTCTTC
TRBV7-8	TRBD1	NA	TRBJ2-1	CASSPWGTGINEQFF	TGTGCCAGCAGCCCCTGGGGGACAGGAATCAATGAGCAGTTCTTC
TRBV10-3	NA	NA	TRBJ2-7	CAISDGQSSYEQYF	TGTGCCATCAGTGACGGACAGAGCTCCTACGAGCAGTACTTC
TRBV6-5	TRBD2	NA	TRBJ2-1	CASSPGLEYNEQFF	TGTGCCAGCAGTCCGGGACTAGAATACAATGAGCAGTTCTTC
TRBV29-1	NA	NA	TRBJ1-2	CSVVPVDRIEYGYTF	TGCAGCGTTGTTCCCGTAGACAGGATAGAATATGGCTACACCTTC
TRBV4-2	TRBD2	NA	TRBJ2-5	CASSQDVTSGDLSYGQYF	TGTGCCAGCAGCCAAGACGTGACTAGCGGTGACCTATCCTACGGGCAGTACTTC
TRBV29-1	NA	NA	TRBJ2-7	CSVEGPTPYEQYF	TGCAGCGTTGAAGGGCCGACCCCCTACGAGCAGTACTTC
TRBV7-9	NA	few	TRBJ2-5	CASSPREFQETQYF	TGTGCCAGCAGCCCTCGGGAGTTTCAGGAGACCCAGTACTTC
TRBV28	TRBD1	once	TRBJ2-7	CASSTDRVPYEQYF	TGTGCCAGCAGCACAGACAGGGTTCCGTACGAGCAGTACTTC
TRBV28	NA	few	TRBJ1-5	CASSLNSGYRQPQHF	TGTGCCAGCAGTTTGAATTCGGGGTACCGGCAGCCCCAGCATTTT
TRBV25-1	TRBD1	NA	TRBJ2-2	CASSRTGVYTGELFF	TGTGCCAGCTCACGGACAGGGGTATACACCGGGGAGCTGTTTTTT
TRBV20-1	NA	NA	TRBJ1-4	CSARDVGTTNEKLFF	TGCAGTGCTAGAGATGTGGGCACAACTAATGAAAAACTGTTTTTT
TRBV10-1	NA	NA	TRBJ2-7	CASSEGARANEQYF	TGCGCCAGCAGTGAGGGGGCCAGGGCGAACGAGCAGTACTTC
TRBV28	TRBD1	NA	TRBJ2-7	CASSFRQGRSYEQYF	TGTGCCAGCAGTTTCCGACAGGGGCGCTCCTACGAGCAGTACTTC
TRBV6-5	NA	NA	TRBJ2-4	CARSPATRGNKNIQYF	TGTGCCAGAAGTCCGGCGACTAGAGGCAATAAAAACATTCAGTACTTC
TRBV20-1	NA	NA	TRBJ1-2	CSAAPNYGYTF	TGCAGTGCCGCACCTAACTATGGCTACACCTTC
TRBV6-6	NA	NA	TRBJ1-5	CASRIGQRNQPQHF	TGTGCCAGCCGTATCGGACAGCGCAATCAGCCCCAGCATTTT
TRBV4-1	TRBD2	NA	TRBJ2-1	CASSRLTSGDEQFF	TGCGCCAGCAGCCGCCTTACTAGCGGGGATGAGCAGTTCTTC
TRBV4-3	NA	NA	TRBJ1-2	CASSQAPGRDLYGYIF	TGCGCCAGCAGCCAAGCTCCAGGCAGGGACCTCTATGGCTACATCTTC
TRBV12-3/TRBV12-4	NA	few	TRBJ1-5	CASTPGVRQPQHF	TGTGCCAGCACCCCGGGAGTTCGTCAGCCCCAGCATTTT
TRBV6-5	TRBD1	few	TRBJ2-7	CASSRDSNEQYF	TGTGCCAGCAGCAGGGACAGTAATGAGCAGTACTTC
TRBV12-3/TRBV12-4	NA	NA	TRBJ1-1	CASSPLFRRRENTEAFF	TGTGCCAGCAGCCCACTATTCCGGCGACGGGAGAACACTGAAGCTTTCTTT
TRBV4-3	NA	NA	TRBJ2-7	CASSQETGSLYEQYF	TGCGCCAGCAGCCAAGAAACAGGCTCCCTATACGAGCAGTACTTC
TRBV4-3	NA	NA	TRBJ1-2	CASSHLGGGSYGYTF	TGCGCCAGCAGCCATTTGGGTGGTGGGTCCTATGGCTACACCTTC
TRBV18	NA	NA	TRBJ1-2	CASSPDLEAYGYTF	TGTGCTAGCTCACCAGATCTGGAGGCCTATGGCTACACCTTC
TRBV20-1	NA	NA	TRBJ1-2	CSARDISYGYTF	TGCAGTGCTAGGGATATCTCCTATGGCTACACCTTC
TRBV20-1	TRBD1	NA	TRBJ2-1	CSASGGRGRYEEQFF	TGCAGTGCTAGTGGTGGCAGGGGGCGATATGAGGAGCAGTTCTTC
TRBV13	TRBD2	few	TRBJ2-7	CASSNGTSGHYEQYF	TGTGCCAGCAGCAACGGGACTAGCGGTCACTACGAGCAGTACTTC
TRBV7-6	TRBD2	NA	TRBJ2-1	CASSLVGLAGNNEQFF	TGTGCCAGCAGCTTAGTTGGGCTAGCGGGGAACAATGAGCAGTTCTTC
TRBV21-1	NA	NA	TRBJ2-3	CASSLTEIPGIGTDTQYF	TGTGCCAGCAGCTTAACCGAGATCCCAGGGATTGGCACAGATACGCAGTATTTT
TRBV4-1	NA	NA	TRBJ1-1	CASSSRVTRGEAFF	TGCGCCAGCTCATCAAGAGTTACCAGGGGTGAAGCTTTCTTT
TRBV7-9	TRBD1	NA	TRBJ2-1	CASRPGTGGSYNEQFF	TGTGCCAGCAGGCCCGGGACAGGCGGCTCCTACAATGAGCAGTTCTTC
TRBV25-1	TRBD1	NA	TRBJ2-1	CASLGQQPTTYNEQFF	TGTGCCAGCCTGGGACAGCAACCTACGACCTACAATGAGCAGTTCTTC
TRBV29-1	NA	NA	TRBJ1-1	CSVVWQRNTEAFF	TGCAGCGTTGTGTGGCAGAGGAACACTGAAGCTTTCTTT
TRBV6-1	NA	NA	TRBJ1-2	CASTGLTGPAGGYTF	TGTGCCAGCACCGGATTGACAGGCCCGGCCGGTGGCTACACCTTC
TRBV20-1	NA	NA	TRBJ2-3	CSARRSGFSTDTQYF	TGCAGTGCTAGAAGGAGCGGATTTAGCACAGATACGCAGTATTTT
TRBV7-2	TRBD1	NA	TRBJ2-1	CASSLDRATYNEQFF	TGTGCCAGCAGCTTGGACAGGGCGACATACAATGAGCAGTTCTTC
TRBV15	NA	NA	TRBJ1-1	CATKWEMNTEAFF	TGTGCCACCAAGTGGGAGATGAACACTGAAGCTTTCTTT